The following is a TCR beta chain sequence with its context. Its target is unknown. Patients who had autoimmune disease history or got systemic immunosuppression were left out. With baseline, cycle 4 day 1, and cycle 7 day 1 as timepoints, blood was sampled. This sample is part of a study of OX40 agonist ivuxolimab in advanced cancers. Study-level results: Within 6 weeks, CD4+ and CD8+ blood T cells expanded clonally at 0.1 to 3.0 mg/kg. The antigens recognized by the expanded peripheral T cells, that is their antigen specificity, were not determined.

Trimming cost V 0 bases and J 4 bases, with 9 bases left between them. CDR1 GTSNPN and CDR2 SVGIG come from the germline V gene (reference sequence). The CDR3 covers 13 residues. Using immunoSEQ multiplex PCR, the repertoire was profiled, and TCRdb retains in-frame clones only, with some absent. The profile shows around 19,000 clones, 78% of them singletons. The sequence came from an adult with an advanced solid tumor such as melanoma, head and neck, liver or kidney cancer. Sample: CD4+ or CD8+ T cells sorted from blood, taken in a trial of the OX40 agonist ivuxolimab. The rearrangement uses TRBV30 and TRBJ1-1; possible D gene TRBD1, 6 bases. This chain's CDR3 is CAWSVGGPTEAFF. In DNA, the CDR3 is TGTGCCTGGAGTGTAGGGGGGCCCACTGAAGCTTTCTTT.